Each of the 28 T cell receptor beta chains below was sequenced from the same sample in a study of graft-versus-host responses after intestinal transplantation. TCRdb's table, derived via immunoSEQ multiplex PCR, lists solely in-frame clones and lacks some. The table lists around 92,000 clones, 86% of them singletons. Sequences were derived from PBMCs, sampled 255 days after intestinal transplant. The receptors were sampled from a human patient who received an intestinal transplant, so some T cells may come from the graft donor.

This chain joins TRBV9 and TRBJ1-2, with D uncertain. V lost 4 bases, J lost 0 bases, and 13 bases lay in between. The germline V gene has CDR1 SGDLS and CDR2 YYNGEE. The CDR3 runs 15 residues. Here the CDR3 reads CASSRRTPANYGYTF. The DNA for the CDR3 is TGTGCCAGCAGCAGACGGACGCCAGCTAACTATGGCTACACCTTC.

The chain is built from TRBV19 and TRBJ1-2; weak D call: TRBD1 (6 bases). The CDR3 covers 13 residues. Trimming stripped 3 bases from V and 8 bases from J, with 13 bases between. Germline V gives CDR1 LNHDA, CDR2 SQIVND (reference sequence). In nucleotides, the CDR3 is TGTGCCAGTAGTATTTCCGAAGGGGGAGGCTACACCTTC. This encodes CASSISEGGGYTF.

V gene TRBV28 combines with J gene TRBJ1-2, with D perhaps TRBD1 (6 bases). V was shortened by 6 bases and J by 4 bases, with 12 bases between the two germline ends. Looked up from germline, CDR1 is MDHEN and CDR2 is SYDVKM. The CDR3 contains 13 residues. CDR3 region: CASSLGQTYGYTF. The CDR3 DNA follows: TGTGCCAGCAGCCTTGGACAGACCTATGGCTACACCTTC.

This clone was detected only a few times. The chain carries TRBV7-6 and TRBJ2-7, with a tentative D call TRBD1 (5 bases). Trimming removed 4 bases at V and 5 bases at J, with 12 bases between. Germline V gene data show CDR1 as SGHVS and CDR2 as FNYEAQ. CDR3 length equals 13 residues. The CDR3 DNA follows: TGTGCCAGCAGCTCAGACAGTCTTGACGAGCAGTACTTC. Encoded protein: CASSSDSLDEQYF.

This clone was observed a handful of times. The chain carries TRBV10-3 and TRBJ1-1; D is perhaps TRBD1 (6 bases). CDR1 ENHRY and CDR2 SYGVKD come from the germline V gene. The ends were cut back, 0 bases at V and 0 bases at J, with 11 bases in the middle. This CDR3 contains 16 residues. The CDR3, as DNA: TGTGCCATCAGTGAGTCGGGAGGACAGATGAACACTGAAGCTTTCTTT. Protein sequence: CAISESGGQMNTEAFF.

This clone was recorded once. The chain employs TRBV30 and TRBJ2-3, with 11 bases lining up with TRBD2. Germline V gives CDR1 GTSNPN, CDR2 SVGIG (reference sequence). The CDR3 is 15 residues long. Germline trimming cut 2 bases from V and 3 bases from J; bases unmatched to any gene: 4. This CDR3 is CAWSPGTSGTDTQYF. In DNA form, the CDR3 reads TGTGCCTGGAGTCCCGGGACTAGCGGTACAGATACGCAGTATTTT.

The rearrangement uses TRBV5-4 and TRBJ1-4; 8 bases fit TRBD1. CDR1 is SGHNT and CDR2 is YYREEE in the germline V gene (reference sequence). The CDR3 length is 14 residues. V trimming: 5 bases; J trimming: 6 bases; junction bases outside the gene matches: 6. CDR3 sequence: CASSPQGADEKLFF. DNA of the CDR3: TGTGCCAGCAGTCCGCAGGGGGCTGATGAAAAACTGTTTTTT.

As to this clone: A read error may account for a junction end that differs from germline. The chain uses TRBV7-7 and TRBJ2-5, with TRBD2 as a possible D gene (6 bases). Looked up from germline, CDR1 is SSHAT and CDR2 is FNYEAQ (reference sequence). The CDR3 spans 15 residues. CDR3: CASSLAGGIQETQYF. DNA of the CDR3: TGTGCTAGCAGCCTGGCCGGGGGAATCCAAGAGACCCAGTACTTC.

The rearrangement uses TRBV19 and TRBJ1-6; D possibly corresponds to TRBD1 (5 bases). Germline V gives CDR1 LNHDA, CDR2 SQIVND (reference sequence). The CDR3 runs 14 residues. Between the trimmed V and J ends, which lost 5 bases and 5 bases, there was a span of 10 bases. This CDR3 is CASSPGRNNSPLHF. The CDR3 DNA reads as TGTGCCAGTAGTCCGGGACGGAATAATTCACCCCTCCACTTT.

The chain is built from TRBV9 and TRBJ2-3; either TRBD1 or TRBD2 may fit D (5 bases each). Germline V gene data show CDR1 as SGDLS and CDR2 as YYNGEE. Trimming took off 5 bases at V and 2 bases at J, with 12 bases between the two ends. CDR3 length: 14 residues. The CDR3: CASSRGPDTDTQYF. CDR3 nucleotide sequence: TGTGCCAGCAGTCGGGGCCCCGACACAGATACGCAGTATTTT.

This clone was observed a handful of times. The chain uses TRBV28 and TRBJ1-2; the D is unclear. Trimming took off 7 bases at V and 3 bases at J, with 15 bases between the two ends. The CDR3 is 14 residues long. The germline gives CDR1 MDHEN, CDR2 SYDVKM. CDR3 residues: CASNSRRMDYGYTF. CDR3 coding DNA: TGTGCCAGCAACTCTAGGCGGATGGACTATGGCTACACCTTC.

The genes are TRBV27 and TRBJ1-2, with TRBD1 matching 10 bases. Trimming took 5 bases from V and 4 from J; bases not matched to a gene: 4. CDR1 and CDR2 (germline): MNHEY, SMNVEV (reference sequence). The CDR3 is 14 amino acids. The CDR3 reads CASSTRDRGYGYTF. The CDR3 DNA reads as TGTGCCAGCAGTACAAGGGACAGGGGCTATGGCTACACCTTC.

The chain carries TRBV7-2 and TRBJ2-3, with D tentatively TRBD1 (7 bases). V dropped 6 bases and J dropped 6 bases, with 16 bases sitting between them. Germline CDR1 reads SGHTA; CDR2 reads FQGNSA. CDR3 length equals 14 residues. CDR3 residues: CASRLTGRRDTQYF. CDR3 bases: TGTGCCAGCAGATTGACAGGGAGGAGGGATACGCAGTATTTT.

The V gene is TRBV9, the J gene TRBJ2-5, with a weak D call TRBD1 (6 bases). Trimming removed 0 bases at V and 4 bases at J, with 10 bases between. Germline CDR1 and CDR2: SGDLS and YYNGEE. This CDR3 has 14 amino acids. CDR3: CASSVEGRGETQYF. The CDR3 nucleotides are TGTGCCAGCAGCGTAGAGGGCAGGGGAGAGACCCAGTACTTC.

The J gene is TRBJ1-1, the V gene TRBV30; D call uncertain. The CDR3 sequence is 12 residues long. Trimming left V 3 bases short and J 1 base short, with 6 bases between. Germline CDR1 reads GTSNPN; CDR2 reads SVGIG (reference sequence). The CDR3 loop reads CAWRRANTEAFF. The CDR3 DNA reads TGTGCCTGGAGGAGAGCGAACACTGAAGCTTTCTTT.

J is TRBJ1-2 and V is TRBV27, with a tentative D call TRBD1 (6 bases). V lost 4 bases, J lost 7 bases, and 13 bases lay in between. The CDR3 sequence is 13 residues long. CDR1 and CDR2 from the germline V gene are MNHEY and SMNVEV (reference sequence). The DNA for the CDR3 is TGTGCCAGCAGTTCTACAGGGCTGATTGGCTACACCTTC. This codes for CASSSTGLIGYTF.

This clone showed up just once. This CDR3 reads CASSPGSKSEKLFF. The CDR3 coding sequence is TGTGCCAGCAGCCCCGGGTCTAAAAGTGAAAAACTGTTTTTT. This rearrangement joins TRBV9 to TRBJ1-4, with D uncertain. This CDR3 has 14 amino acids. V was trimmed by 4 bases and J by 7 bases, leaving 14 bases between them. Germline V lookup: CDR1 SGDLS, CDR2 YYNGEE.

This chain joins TRBV25-1 and TRBJ2-5, with D perhaps TRBD2 (7 bases). The V end was cut by 3 bases, the J end by 4 bases, with 12 bases between. In germline, CDR1 is MGHDK, CDR2 SYGVNS. This CDR3 contains 14 residues. The CDR3 is CASSEGGGRETQYF. Here the CDR3 DNA reads TGTGCCAGCAGTGAGGGAGGGGGGAGAGAGACCCAGTACTTC.

The chain links TRBV5-6 to TRBJ1-2; tentatively, D is TRBD1 (5 bases). Between the trimmed V and J ends, which lost 1 base and 8 bases, there was a span of 15 bases. This CDR3 spans 14 amino acids. Germline V CDR1 and CDR2: SGHDT, YYEEEE. CDR3 nucleotides: TGTGCCAGCAGCTTGAGGCTTGCCGGGGCCGGCTACACCTTC. This gives the protein CASSLRLAGAGYTF. The full variable domain, with the rest looked up from reference TRBV5-6 and TRBJ1-2, is DAGVTQSPTHLIKTRGQQVTLRCSPKSGHDTVSWYQQALGQGPQFIFQYYEEEERQRGNFPDRFSGHQFPNYSSELNVNALLLGDSALYLCASSLRLAGAGYTFGSGTRLTVV.

V usage is TRBV5-4 and J usage is TRBJ1-1, with D uncertain. Per the germline V gene, CDR1 is SGHNT and CDR2 is YYREEE (reference sequence). This CDR3 has 13 residues. Trimming left V 4 bases short and J 4 bases short, with 11 bases between. CDR3 nucleotide sequence: TGTGCCAGCAGCGGGAGGGTGGGCACTGAAGCTTTCTTT. It is translated as CASSGRVGTEAFF.

The J gene is TRBJ2-1, the V gene TRBV29-1; D remains ambiguous. Trimming took 3 bases from V and 6 from J, leaving 9 bases between them. Germline V lookup: CDR1 SQVTM, CDR2 ANQGSEA. CDR3 length: 12 residues. CDR3 bases: TGCAGCGTTGAGGTCATATCCAATGAGCAGTTCTTC. Its protein product is CSVEVISNEQFF.

This chain links TRBV4-2 with TRBJ2-5, with D perhaps TRBD1 (6 bases). Near its end, the DNA agrees better with TRBJ2-7, so the J call may be wrong. This CDR3 spans 11 amino acids. Germline assignment: CDR1 LGHNA and CDR2 YNFKEQ. CDR3 residues: CASGTGTEQYF. DNA for the CDR3: TGTGCCAGCGGAACAGGGACCGAGCAGTACTTC.

The chain has TRBV6-4 and TRBJ2-2; D might be TRBD2 (6 bases). The germline CDR1 and CDR2 sequences are MRHNA and SNTAGT. CDR3 length: 15 residues. Between the trimmed V and J ends, which lost 3 bases and 0 bases, there was a span of 8 bases. The DNA for the CDR3 is TGTGCCAGCAGTGAAACGGGAGCGAACACCGGGGAGCTGTTTTTT. This codes for CASSETGANTGELFF.

The J gene is TRBJ2-1, the V gene TRBV19; tentatively, D is TRBD1 (6 bases). The germline gives CDR1 LNHDA, CDR2 SQIVND (reference sequence). V lost 8 bases and J 3 bases, leaving 17 bases between the germline ends. This CDR3 is 15 amino acids long. In DNA, the CDR3 is TGTGCCAGTGGGGGTGGGGCAGGGGACTACAATGAGCAGTTCTTC. Its translation is CASGGGAGDYNEQFF. Drawing the rest from reference TRBV19 and TRBJ2-1, the complete variable domain is DGGITQSPKYLFRKEGQNVTLSCEQNLNHDAMYWYRQDPGQGLRLIYYSQIVNDFQKGDIAEGYSVSREKKESFPLTVTSAQKNPTAFYLCASGGGAGDYNEQFFGPGTRLTVL.

This chain links TRBV11-3 with TRBJ1-3; 10 bases agree with TRBD1. The CDR3 consists of 15 residues. V lost 4 bases, J lost 7 bases, and 7 bases stayed unmatched. Germline V gene data show CDR1 as SGHNT and CDR2 as YENEEA. CDR3 nucleotide sequence: TGTGCCAGCAGCTCGGGACAGGGGAAGTTGAACACCATATATTTT. It is translated as CASSSGQGKLNTIYF.

The CDR3 DNA sequence: TGCGCCAGCAGCTTGGCAGGGACAGCCACTGAAGCTTTCTTT. As protein: CASSLAGTATEAFF. V is TRBV5-1 and J is TRBJ1-1; the match to TRBD1 covers 7 bases. The CDR3 consists of 14 residues. Germline trimming cut 0 bases from V and 4 bases from J; bases unmatched to any gene: 3. Germline values: CDR1 SGHRS, CDR2 YFSETQ.

The rearrangement uses TRBV2 and TRBJ2-3, with 7 positions matching TRBD2. CDR1 is SNHLY and CDR2 is FYNNEI in the germline V gene. The CDR3 loop spans 14 amino acids. V trimming: 1 base; J trimming: 6 bases; junction bases outside the gene matches: 4. CDR3 in DNA: TGTGCCAGCAGTGAAGACCTACTAGCGGATACGCAGTATTTT. Translating it yields CASSEDLLADTQYF.

J is TRBJ2-7 and V is TRBV19, with 7 nucleotides matching TRBD1. CDR1 and CDR2 from the germline V gene are LNHDA and SQIVND (reference sequence). CDR3 size: 13 residues. V was pared by 7 bases and J by 5 bases, with 8 bases of the junction left unmatched. In nucleotides, the CDR3 is TGTGCCAGTAACAGGGGCCCTCGGGACGAGCAGTACTTC. This gives the protein CASNRGPRDEQYF.